This TCR beta chain was documented in a study of blood T cell repertoires in COVID-19. Study overall: Acute-phase and convalescent COVID-19 samples originated in the United States, Italy and Spain. PBMCs, B-cell-depleted T cells, or T cells provided the cDNA or gDNA that made up the material.

Per the study methods: Reference gene primers were amplified, and this amplification served to estimate nucleated cell counts. Clones were sequenced by immunoSEQ multiplex PCR, and TCRdb holds only the in-frame ones, with some missing. For V, J and clone size, that table is used; D and trimming come from the DNA. This table has under 250,000 clones, 80% appearing once. Germline-derived CDR1 and CDR2 are SGHAT and FQDESV (reference sequence). V was cut by 1 base and J by 0 bases, with 7 bases left in between. This CDR3 has 15 amino acids. The sample consisted of peripheral blood. The sequence derives from a human donor in a cohort sampled during active COVID-19. The chain couples TRBV11-1 to TRBJ1-5, with D hard to call. The CDR3 here is CASSLGTGSNQPQHF. The CDR3 DNA is TGTGCCAGCAGCTTAGGGACTGGTAGCAATCAGCCCCAGCATTTT.